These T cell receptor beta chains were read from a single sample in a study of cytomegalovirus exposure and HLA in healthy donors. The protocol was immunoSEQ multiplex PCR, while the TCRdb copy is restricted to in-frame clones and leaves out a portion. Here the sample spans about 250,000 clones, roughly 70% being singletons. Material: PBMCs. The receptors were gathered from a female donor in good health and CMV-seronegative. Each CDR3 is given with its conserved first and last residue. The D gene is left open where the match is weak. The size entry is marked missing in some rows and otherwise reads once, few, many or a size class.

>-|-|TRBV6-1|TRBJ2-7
TGTGCCAGCAGTGCTCTAGCACTAACCTACGAGCAGTACTTC
CASSALALTYEQYF
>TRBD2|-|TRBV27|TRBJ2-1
TGTGCCAGCAGTTTGACTAGCGGATTATACAATGAGCAGTTCTTC
CASSLTSGLYNEQFF
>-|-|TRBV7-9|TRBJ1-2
TGTGCCAGCAGCCCGTCGGCCAGGGAGGGTATCTATGGCTACACCTTC
CASSPSAREGIYGYTF
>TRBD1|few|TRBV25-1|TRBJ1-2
TGTGCCAGCAGTGAATTTGGTCGGGGACAGGGAAATGGCTACACCTTC
CASSEFGRGQGNGYTF
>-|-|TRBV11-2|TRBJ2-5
TGTGCCAGCAGCTTAGTGTCCCGGGTGGAAGAGACCCAGTACTTC
CASSLVSRVEETQYF
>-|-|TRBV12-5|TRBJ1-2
TGTGCTAGTGGTGCCCCCAGGGGAAACGAATACTATGGCTACACCTTC
CASGAPRGNEYYGYTF
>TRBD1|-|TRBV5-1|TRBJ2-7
TGCGCCAGCAGCTTCGGTGACAGGGACCACTACGAGCAGTACTTC
CASSFGDRDHYEQYF
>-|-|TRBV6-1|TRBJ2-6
TGTGCCAGCAGCGCAGGGTTCTCTGGGGCCAACGTCCTGACTTTC
CASSAGFSGANVLTF
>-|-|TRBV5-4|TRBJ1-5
TGTGCCAGCAGCCTGCCGGATCAGCCCCAGCATTTT
CASSLPDQPQHF
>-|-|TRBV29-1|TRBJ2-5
TGCAGCGTTGCCCTCGTACAAGAGACCCAGTACTTC
CSVALVQETQYF
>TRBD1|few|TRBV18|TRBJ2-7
TGTGCCAGCTCACTAACAGGGGATCAGGGCGAGCAGTACTTC
CASSLTGDQGEQYF
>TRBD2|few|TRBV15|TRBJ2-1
TGTGCCAGCGGGGCGGGAGGGCTTCGCAGTGAGCAGTTCTTC
CASGAGGLRSEQFF
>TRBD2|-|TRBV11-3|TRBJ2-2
TGTGCCAGCAGCTTAGATTTAGGGGCGGGAGGATCGAACACCGGGGAGCTGTTTTTT
CASSLDLGAGGSNTGELFF
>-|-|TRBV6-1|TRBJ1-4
TGTGCCAGCCGGGACACCAGGAATGAAAAACTGTTTTTT
CASRDTRNEKLFF
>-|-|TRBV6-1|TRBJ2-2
TGTGCCAGCGAAGGAGGGCCGAGCACCGGGGAGCTGTTTTTT
CASEGGPSTGELFF
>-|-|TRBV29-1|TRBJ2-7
TGCAGCGTTGAATACATCCGCGGGGCTGGTTACGAGCAGTACTTC
CSVEYIRGAGYEQYF
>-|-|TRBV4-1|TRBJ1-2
TGCGCCAGCACGCGGGCAGCAACTAACTATGGCTACACCTTC
CASTRAATNYGYTF
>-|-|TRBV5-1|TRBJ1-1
TGCGCCAGCAGCTACACAACAGGGCTTTCCACTGAAGCTTTCTTT
CASSYTTGLSTEAFF
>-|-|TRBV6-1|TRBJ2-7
TGTGCCAGCAGGGTTGACACGATCTACGAGCAGTACTTC
CASRVDTIYEQYF
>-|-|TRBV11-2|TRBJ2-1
TGTGCCAGCAGCTACAGGGCGTCTAGGGAGTTCTTC
CASSYRASREFF
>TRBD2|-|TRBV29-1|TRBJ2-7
TGCAGCGGACGGGCTAGCGGGACCTACGAGCAGTACTTC
CSGRASGTYEQYF
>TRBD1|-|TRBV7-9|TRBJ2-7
TGTGCCAGCAGCCCCCGGGACAGGGACCCCTACGAGCAGTACTTC
CASSPRDRDPYEQYF
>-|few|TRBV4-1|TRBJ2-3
TGCGCCAGCAGCCAAGGGATGTCCCGGGGGCAGTATTTT
CASSQGMSRGQYF
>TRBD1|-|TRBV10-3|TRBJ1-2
TGTGCCATCAGTGACTTGGACAGGGCCCAGAGTTACACCTTC
CAISDLDRAQSYTF
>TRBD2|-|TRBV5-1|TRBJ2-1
TGCGCCAGCAGCCCGGGGGGCTCCTACAATGAGCAGTTCTTC
CASSPGGSYNEQFF
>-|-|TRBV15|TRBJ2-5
TGTGCCACCAGCAGAGATTGGTCGACAGGAGGAGAGACCCAGTACTTC
CATSRDWSTGGETQYF
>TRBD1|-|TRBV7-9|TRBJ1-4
TGTGCCAGCAGCTCGTCGCAGGGGGCTGCTAATGAAAAACTGTTTTTT
CASSSSQGAANEKLFF
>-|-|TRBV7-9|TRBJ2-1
TGTTCCGCCTCCAAGCCCTCACCTTACAATGAGCAGTTCTTC
CSASKPSPYNEQFF
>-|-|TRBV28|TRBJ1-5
TGTGCCAGCAGTTTTCATGGGGGCCAGCCCCAGCATTTT
CASSFHGGQPQHF
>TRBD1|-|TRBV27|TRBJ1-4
TGTGCCAGCAGTTTAACGGGACAGACCAGACGTGAAAAACTGTTTTTT
CASSLTGQTRREKLFF
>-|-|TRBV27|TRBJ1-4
TGTGCCAGCAGTCCAGGGACGGGGGCTAATGAAAAACTGTTTTTT
CASSPGTGANEKLFF